Below are 19 T cell receptor beta chains sequenced from a single sample in a study of OX40 agonist ivuxolimab in advanced cancers. Sequenced by immunoSEQ multiplex PCR; TCRdb stores in-frame clones only, minus some. The table records 65,000 to 70,000 clones, approximately 90% of them present only once. Specimen: CD4+ or CD8+ T cells sorted from blood, collected in a trial of the OX40 agonist ivuxolimab. These receptor sequences come from an adult with an advanced solid tumor such as melanoma, head and neck, liver or kidney cancer.

The genes are TRBV25-1 and TRBJ1-1; 9 nucleotides align to TRBD1. This CDR3 has 15 amino acids. The V gene's germline CDR1 is MGHDK and CDR2 SYGVNS. V shed 3 bases, J shed 4 bases, and the junction held 6 bases outside the gene matches. CDR3 protein: CASSEYRGLSTEAFF. In DNA form, the CDR3 reads TGTGCCAGCAGTGAGTACAGGGGGCTGAGCACTGAAGCTTTCTTT. Based on the CDR3 plus reference TRBV25-1 and TRBJ1-1, the full variable domain is EADIYQTPRYLVIGTGKKITLECSQTMGHDKMYWYQQDPGMELHLIHYSYGVNSTEKGDLSSESTVSRIRTEHFPLTLESARPSHTSQYLCASSEYRGLSTEAFFGQGTRLTVV.

This clone has only one observation. The chain joins TRBV2 to TRBJ2-1; D remains unclear. The V gene lost 6 bases and the J gene lost 9 bases, with 12 bases spanning the gap. This CDR3 has 12 residues. CDR1 SNHLY and CDR2 FYNNEI come from the germline V gene. CDR3 sequence reads: CASRSIAAEQFF. In nucleotides, the CDR3 is TGTGCCAGCAGATCCATAGCAGCTGAGCAGTTCTTC.

The chain is built from TRBV9 and TRBJ1-5; D remains unclear. The CDR3 totals 14 residues. Trimming left V 3 bases short and J 0 bases short, with 7 bases between. Germline V gene lookup returns CDR1 SGDLS and CDR2 YYNGEE. As DNA, the CDR3 is TGTGCCAGCAGCGGGGGAGATAGCAATCAGCCCCAGCATTTT. It is translated as CASSGGDSNQPQHF.

The rearrangement uses TRBV7-9 and TRBJ2-1, with no clear D. The CDR3 is made up of 16 amino acids. Germline V gives CDR1 SEHNR, CDR2 FQNEAQ (reference sequence). Trimming removed 6 bases from V and 7 bases from J, with 22 bases in between. CDR3 loop: CASSPSLEFELNEQFF. The CDR3 nucleotides read TGTGCCAGCAGTCCCTCTTTGGAGTTCGAGTTGAATGAGCAGTTCTTC.

A note on this clone: Mismatch with germline at one junction end may stem from a read error. This chain uses TRBV5-4 with TRBJ2-7; 7 bases are a match to TRBD1. From germline, CDR1 is SGHNT and CDR2 YYREEE (reference sequence). The length of the CDR3 is 12 residues. CDR3 sequence reads: CASSLAGTEIDF. The CDR3 DNA sequence: TGTGCCAGCAGCTTGGCCGGGACAGAGATAGACTTC.

The chain joins TRBV4-1 to TRBJ2-1; D gene uncertain. Germline V gives CDR1 MGHRA, CDR2 YSYEKL. The CDR3 runs 12 residues. Trimming left V 0 bases short and J 9 bases short, with 6 bases between. The CDR3 is CASSQDHVEQFF. The CDR3 coding sequence is TGCGCCAGCAGCCAAGATCATGTTGAGCAGTTCTTC.

The rearrangement uses TRBV19 and TRBJ2-1; D perhaps matches TRBD1 (6 bases). Germline CDR1 LNHDA, CDR2 SQIVND (reference sequence). Trimming removed 3 bases from V and 10 bases from J, with 10 bases in between. This CDR3 is 12 amino acids long. CDR3 bases: TGTGCCAGTAGTATCGGACAGACCGAGCAGTTCTTC. Translation gives CASSIGQTEQFF.

The chain couples TRBV27 to TRBJ2-1; 8 bases fit TRBD2. Germline values: CDR1 MNHEY, CDR2 SMNVEV (reference sequence). V was pared by 5 bases and J by 5 bases, with 8 bases of the junction left unmatched. CDR3 length: 15 amino acids. For the CDR3, the DNA is TGTGCCAGCAGTGAGCGGACTAGCCGGGACAATGAGCAGTTCTTC. It translates to CASSERTSRDNEQFF.

About this clone: Germline is not matched at one junction end, which may reflect a read error. V usage is TRBV7-7 and J usage is TRBJ2-2; D is ambiguous. The CDR3 extends over 17 amino acids. Looked up from germline, CDR1 is SSHAT and CDR2 is FNYEAQ (reference sequence). In nucleotides, the CDR3 is TGTGCTAGCAGCTCAATTCTTGGCATACCGAACACCGGGGAGCTGTTTTTT. Its protein product is CASSSILGIPNTGELFF.

This chain joins TRBV4-1 and TRBJ2-5, with a possible D match to TRBD1 (6 bases). This CDR3 region has 14 residues. V lost 2 bases, J lost 4 bases, and 11 bases lay in between. CDR1 is MGHRA, CDR2 YSYEKL, per germline. CDR3 residues: CASSQRTALETQYF. The CDR3 DNA follows: TGCGCCAGCAGCCAAAGGACAGCCCTAGAGACCCAGTACTTC.

The chain recombines TRBV4-3 with TRBJ2-7; no clear D. Looked up from germline, CDR1 is LGHNA and CDR2 is YSLEER. CDR3 length equals 15 residues. V was trimmed by 0 bases and J by 5 bases, leaving 14 bases between them. CDR3: CASSQDRTWANEQYF. CDR3 coding DNA: TGCGCCAGCAGCCAAGATCGAACCTGGGCGAACGAGCAGTACTTC.

The V and J genes are TRBV30 and TRBJ2-1; 10 nucleotides align to TRBD2. Trimming took 0 bases from V and 4 from J; bases not matched to a gene: 3. The CDR3 runs 15 residues. Germline-derived CDR1 and CDR2 are GTSNPN and SVGIG (reference sequence). CDR3 protein: CAWSVLAGIYNEQFF. As DNA, the CDR3 is TGTGCCTGGAGTGTACTAGCGGGGATTTACAATGAGCAGTTCTTC.

The rearrangement links TRBV2 to TRBJ1-1; D gene unclear. Germline loops: CDR1 SNHLY, CDR2 FYNNEI. The length of the CDR3 is 13 residues. Trimming shortened V by 5 bases and J by 1 base, and 8 bases separated the two germline ends. Here the CDR3 reads CASSSFRNTEAFF. The CDR3 DNA reads TGTGCCAGCAGTAGTTTCCGGAACACTGAAGCTTTCTTT. The complete variable domain, with remaining parts taken from reference TRBV2 and TRBJ1-1, reads EPEVTQTPSHQVTQMGQEVILRCVPISNHLYFYWYRQILGQKVEFLVSFYNNEISEKSEIFDDQFSVERPDGSNFTLKIRSTKLEDSAMYFCASSSFRNTEAFFGQGTRLTVV.

This chain connects TRBV6-6 to TRBJ1-4; D unclear. The CDR3 contains 14 residues. V lost 6 bases, J lost 2 bases, and 10 bases lay in between. Germline V gives CDR1 MNHNY, CDR2 SVGAGI (reference sequence). The CDR3 region has the DNA TGTGCCAGCAGCTCGTTGGGGACTAATGAAAAACTGTTTTTT. Translating it yields CASSSLGTNEKLFF.

The sample holds one count of this clone. The rearrangement uses TRBV4-3 and TRBJ1-5; a weak D match, TRBD1 (5 bases). The CDR3 is 15 amino acids. Deletions cut 0 bases from V and 11 bases from J, with 17 bases between. Germline loops: CDR1 LGHNA, CDR2 YSLEER. CDR3: CASSQDLSGLFTQHF. CDR3 nucleotides: TGCGCCAGCAGCCAAGATCTCTCAGGGCTTTTTACCCAGCATTTT.

This clone was observed once. This chain links TRBV19 with TRBJ2-6, with D unclear. V lost 3 bases and J lost 0, with 3 bases in between. In germline, CDR1 is LNHDA, CDR2 SQIVND (reference sequence). This CDR3 region has 14 residues. CDR3: CASSMDSGANVLTF. The CDR3, as DNA: TGTGCCAGTAGTATGGACTCTGGGGCCAACGTCCTGACTTTC.

The J gene is TRBJ1-2, the V gene TRBV27; D gene ambiguous. V was shortened by 3 bases and J by 4 bases, with 12 bases between the two germline ends. The CDR3 totals 14 residues. Germline-derived CDR1 and CDR2 are MNHEY and SMNVEV (reference sequence). DNA for the CDR3: TGTGCCAGCAGTTTCCTCAGCGGTTCCTATGGCTACACCTTC. This encodes CASSFLSGSYGYTF.

J is TRBJ1-1 and V is TRBV6-5, with D hard to call. The length of the CDR3 is 12 residues. Trimming cost V 2 bases and J 8 bases, with 9 bases left between them. The germline gives CDR1 MNHEY, CDR2 SVGAGI. CDR3 bases: TGTGCCAGCAGTTACGGGCCTTCGGAAGCTTTCTTT. This gives the protein CASSYGPSEAFF.

This CDR3 reads CASSENLAGETQYF. The CDR3 DNA is TGTGCCAGCAGCGAAAATCTTGCGGGGGAGACCCAGTACTTC. V and J are TRBV7-3 and TRBJ2-5; D is perhaps TRBD2 (6 bases). V was clipped by 5 bases and J by 5 bases, with 15 bases between them. The germline V gene encodes CDR1 SGHTA and CDR2 FQGTGA. This CDR3 comprises 14 residues.